A selection of T cell receptor beta chains follows, all from one sample in a study of CXCR3-negative and CXCR3-positive naive CD8 T cells. TCRdb re-called the 5' RACE reads and shows each CDR3 protein once, DNA omitted. This sample's clone table lists about 82,000 distinct CDR3 sequences. The sequenced sample was naive CXCR3- CD8+ T cells from blood. The source is a human donor in good health. Some clones in this sample may be carry-over from other donors' samples. Both conserved end residues are part of each CDR3. Clone size is shown for a subset of rows, as once, few, many or a class of expanded clone.

v_call: TRBV7-3
j_call: TRBJ2-7
clone_size: .
cdr3_aa: CASSHDGRGLYEQYF

v_call: TRBV6-5
j_call: TRBJ2-1
clone_size: .
cdr3_aa: CASSQDRVWNEQFF

v_call: TRBV19
j_call: TRBJ1-2
clone_size: .
cdr3_aa: CASGGRGDYGYTF

v_call: TRBV29-1
j_call: TRBJ2-7
clone_size: .
cdr3_aa: CTGYRRIREQYF

v_call: TRBV15
j_call: TRBJ2-7
clone_size: .
cdr3_aa: CATSPPGVGSYEQYF

v_call: TRBV12-3/TRBV12-4
j_call: TRBJ2-1
clone_size: .
cdr3_aa: CASSSETHEQFF

v_call: TRBV6-6
j_call: TRBJ1-1
clone_size: .
cdr3_aa: CASSGNPPGFTEAFF

v_call: TRBV7-3
j_call: TRBJ2-3
clone_size: .
cdr3_aa: CASSLIGGRTDTQYF

v_call: TRBV6-2/TRBV6-3
j_call: TRBJ1-1
clone_size: .
cdr3_aa: CASSYPTEAFF

v_call: TRBV25-1
j_call: TRBJ1-2
clone_size: .
cdr3_aa: CASYQPPAGQSLSGYTF

v_call: TRBV29-1
j_call: TRBJ2-7
clone_size: .
cdr3_aa: CSVHVGAIGYEQYF

v_call: TRBV29-1
j_call: TRBJ1-1
clone_size: .
cdr3_aa: CSVFDWDTEAFF

v_call: TRBV2
j_call: TRBJ2-3
clone_size: .
cdr3_aa: CASSGTSGSGDTQYF

v_call: TRBV6-2/TRBV6-3
j_call: TRBJ1-1
clone_size: .
cdr3_aa: CASSWDRLNTEAFF

v_call: TRBV5-1
j_call: TRBJ2-1
clone_size: .
cdr3_aa: CASSLLGSNEQFF

v_call: TRBV29-1
j_call: TRBJ2-4
clone_size: .
cdr3_aa: CSVEETGSLAKNIQYF

v_call: TRBV12-3/TRBV12-4
j_call: TRBJ2-5
clone_size: .
cdr3_aa: CASSLTGGETQYF

v_call: TRBV11-3
j_call: TRBJ2-6
clone_size: .
cdr3_aa: CASSPGQGQPTGTGANVLTF

v_call: TRBV20-1
j_call: TRBJ1-1
clone_size: medium-sized
cdr3_aa: CSARPTGITEAFF

v_call: TRBV7-9
j_call: TRBJ2-7
clone_size: .
cdr3_aa: CASSSTASYEQYF

v_call: TRBV28
j_call: TRBJ2-1
clone_size: .
cdr3_aa: CASTLKGLAVIYNEQFF

v_call: TRBV14
j_call: TRBJ1-1
clone_size: .
cdr3_aa: CASSQDPGRVTEAFF

v_call: TRBV29-1
j_call: TRBJ1-1
clone_size: .
cdr3_aa: CSVEDYQGWDTEAFF

v_call: TRBV28
j_call: TRBJ2-3
clone_size: .
cdr3_aa: CASSTRDIRDTHFTDTQYF

v_call: TRBV29-1
j_call: TRBJ2-7
clone_size: .
cdr3_aa: CSVEGILAGKAYEQYF

v_call: TRBV4-2
j_call: TRBJ2-7
clone_size: .
cdr3_aa: CASSQEGVPYEQYF

v_call: TRBV6-2/TRBV6-3
j_call: TRBJ2-5
clone_size: .
cdr3_aa: CASSDRAHETQYF

v_call: TRBV9
j_call: TRBJ2-3
clone_size: .
cdr3_aa: CASGVGQGFLDTQYF

v_call: TRBV27
j_call: TRBJ1-2
clone_size: .
cdr3_aa: CASSSKVVSYGYTF

v_call: TRBV4-1
j_call: TRBJ2-5
clone_size: .
cdr3_aa: CASSQATGRETQYF

v_call: TRBV7-2
j_call: TRBJ1-4
clone_size: .
cdr3_aa: CASSLNGGEYVNEKLFF

v_call: TRBV20-1
j_call: TRBJ1-5
clone_size: .
cdr3_aa: CSATGTGEYQPQHF

v_call: TRBV7-9
j_call: TRBJ2-7
clone_size: .
cdr3_aa: CASSAGHSEQYF

v_call: TRBV28
j_call: TRBJ2-5
clone_size: .
cdr3_aa: CASSFRQQETQYF

v_call: TRBV12-3/TRBV12-4
j_call: TRBJ2-5
clone_size: .
cdr3_aa: CASRHSGGDETQYF

v_call: TRBV29-1
j_call: TRBJ2-7
clone_size: .
cdr3_aa: CSVDWGTGFAYEQYF

v_call: TRBV27
j_call: TRBJ1-1
clone_size: .
cdr3_aa: CASSFGAGQGFEAFF

v_call: TRBV19
j_call: TRBJ1-1
clone_size: .
cdr3_aa: CASHRRELNTEAFF

v_call: TRBV12-3/TRBV12-4
j_call: TRBJ2-1
clone_size: .
cdr3_aa: CASSFVSVNEQFF

v_call: TRBV13
j_call: TRBJ2-7
clone_size: .
cdr3_aa: CASRSGAENEQYF

v_call: TRBV7-6
j_call: TRBJ2-2
clone_size: .
cdr3_aa: CASRPGQGDTGELFF

v_call: TRBV29-1
j_call: TRBJ1-2
clone_size: .
cdr3_aa: CSVDLTEGHYGYTF

v_call: TRBV9
j_call: TRBJ2-7
clone_size: .
cdr3_aa: CASSPNVGGFRAGYEQYF

v_call: TRBV19
j_call: TRBJ2-7
clone_size: .
cdr3_aa: CASSIVGTSGTYEQYF

v_call: TRBV29-1
j_call: TRBJ1-2
clone_size: .
cdr3_aa: CSVPESRGGYTF

v_call: TRBV6-5
j_call: TRBJ2-7
clone_size: .
cdr3_aa: CASRSGEVNEQYF

v_call: TRBV7-9
j_call: TRBJ2-6
clone_size: .
cdr3_aa: CASSSSGRDSGANVLTF

v_call: TRBV6-6
j_call: TRBJ1-1
clone_size: .
cdr3_aa: CASSLGVQETEAFF

v_call: TRBV29-1
j_call: TRBJ2-1
clone_size: .
cdr3_aa: CSGGVGSEQYF

v_call: TRBV6-6
j_call: TRBJ2-5
clone_size: .
cdr3_aa: CASIQLGGGQYF

v_call: TRBV20-1
j_call: TRBJ2-7
clone_size: .
cdr3_aa: CSARDIGSSYEQYF

v_call: TRBV20-1
j_call: TRBJ2-3
clone_size: .
cdr3_aa: CSARESRVASTDTQYF

v_call: TRBV6-2/TRBV6-3
j_call: TRBJ2-1
clone_size: .
cdr3_aa: CASSSPGLQAIYEQFF

v_call: TRBV29-1
j_call: TRBJ2-7
clone_size: .
cdr3_aa: CSVYDRGKTYEQYF

v_call: TRBV27
j_call: TRBJ2-7
clone_size: .
cdr3_aa: CATRDSLTYEQYF

v_call: TRBV10-3
j_call: TRBJ2-1
clone_size: .
cdr3_aa: CAISESWGGETNEQFF